The 29 T cell receptor beta chains given below trace back to one sample, sequenced in a study of sequential checkpoint blockade in melanoma. Generated by immunoSEQ multiplex PCR, the TCRdb table keeps only in-frame clones and is missing some. The profile covers 10,000 or so clones, with around 78% appearing a single time and approximately 15% taken by the ten largest. As for treatment: randomized to nivolumab then ipilimumab (arm A) or the reverse (arm B). The material was CD8+ T cells sorted from blood (inferred from file names), obtained from a patient given nivolumab and ipilimumab in sequence. These receptors all come from a human donor with melanoma.

The chain links TRBV6-4 to TRBJ2-1, with TRBD2 matching over 10 bases. Germline V gene sequence: CDR1 MRHNA, CDR2 SNTAGT. The ends lost 0 bases at V and 8 bases at J; junction bases unmatched: 7. CDR3 size: 16 residues. The chain's CDR3 is CASSDSASGGFDEQFF. The CDR3 region has the DNA TGTGCCAGCAGTGACTCCGCTAGCGGGGGTTTCGATGAGCAGTTCTTC.

V gene TRBV15 combines with J gene TRBJ2-5; D gene unclear. The CDR3 has 14 residues. V shed 2 bases and J shed 1 base, with 8 bases lying between them. The germline CDR1 and CDR2 sequences are LNHNV and YYDKDF (reference sequence). The CDR3 DNA is TGTGCCACCAGCAGATCTGGGCTCCAAGAGACCCAGTACTTC. It codes for CATSRSGLQETQYF.

This clone was detected only a few times. J is TRBJ2-1 and V is TRBV6-1; TRBD2 matches 10 bases. CDR1 MNHNS and CDR2 SASEGT come from the germline V gene. V trimming: 6 bases; J trimming: 4 bases; junction bases outside the gene matches: 3. The CDR3 has 14 residues. CDR3 region: CASRGTSAYNEQFF. The CDR3 DNA reads TGTGCCAGCAGAGGGACTAGCGCGTACAATGAGCAGTTCTTC.

The chain uses TRBV5-1 and TRBJ2-5; perhaps TRBD2 as D (6 bases). The V and J ends lost 4 bases and 4 bases respectively, with 17 bases between them. Germline assignment: CDR1 SGHRS and CDR2 YFSETQ. The CDR3 covers 15 residues. The CDR3 protein is CASSPGGALGETQYF. CDR3 nucleotides: TGCGCCAGCAGCCCGGGCGGGGCGCTGGGAGAGACCCAGTACTTC.

V gene TRBV6-4 combines with J gene TRBJ2-1; TRBD1 might be the D (6 bases). Germline V gene sequence: CDR1 MRHNA, CDR2 SNTAGT. The ends were cut back, 5 bases at V and 1 base at J, with 12 bases in the middle. The CDR3 runs 15 residues. CDR3 sequence: CASSKTGLSYNEQFF. CDR3 nucleotide sequence: TGTGCCAGCAGTAAGACAGGCCTGTCCTACAATGAGCAGTTCTTC.

The J gene is TRBJ2-5, the V gene TRBV7-9; 7 positions agree with TRBD1. V dropped 5 bases and J dropped 5; count of bases not matched to a gene: 8. The CDR3 length is 14 residues. The germline gives CDR1 SEHNR, CDR2 FQNEAQ (reference sequence). For the CDR3, the DNA is TGTGCCAGCAGCCGACAGGGCCACCCCGAGACCCAGTACTTC. Its protein is CASSRQGHPETQYF.

The V call is TRBV5-4, the J call TRBJ1-1; no firm D call. CDR3 size: 15 residues. Germline CDR1 reads SGHNT; CDR2 reads YYREEE (reference sequence). Trimming shortened V by 0 bases and J by 0 bases, and 9 bases separated the two germline ends. The CDR3, as DNA: TGTGCCAGCAGCTTGGCTGAGGGAATGAACACTGAAGCTTTCTTT. Its protein product is CASSLAEGMNTEAFF.

The chain links TRBV19 to TRBJ2-2, with 7 bases identical to TRBD1. There are 14 residues in the CDR3. After removal of 7 bases from V and 7 bases from J, the junction contained 9 bases not matched to a gene. Looked up from germline, CDR1 is LNHDA and CDR2 is SQIVND (reference sequence). CDR3: CASNGQGDVGELFF. The CDR3 DNA is TGTGCCAGTAATGGGCAGGGGGATGTCGGGGAGCTGTTTTTT. Together with reference TRBV19 and TRBJ2-2, the CDR3 gives the full variable domain: DGGITQSPKYLFRKEGQNVTLSCEQNLNHDAMYWYRQDPGQGLRLIYYSQIVNDFQKGDIAEGYSVSREKKESFPLTVTSAQKNPTAFYLCASNGQGDVGELFFGEGSRLTVL.

This clone was observed a few times. The rearrangement links TRBV5-1 to TRBJ2-5; D possibly corresponds to TRBD1 (5 bases). Germline CDR1 reads SGHRS; CDR2 reads YFSETQ. This CDR3 spans 15 amino acids. Trimming cost V 0 bases and J 0 bases, with 9 bases left between them. The CDR3 region has the DNA TGCGCCAGCAGCTTGGCAGACAGCTACCAAGAGACCCAGTACTTC. This encodes CASSLADSYQETQYF.

By sample fraction, this clone is medium-sized (0.01 to 0.1%). The genes are TRBV2 and TRBJ2-5; 10 bases align to TRBD2. The junction had 11 bases not matched to a gene; V was cut back by 3 bases and J by 4 bases. CDR3 length equals 17 residues. CDR1 is SNHLY and CDR2 is FYNNEI in the germline V gene. As DNA, the CDR3 is TGTGCCAGCAGTGACTTTCGGGCTAGCGGGAGTGGAGAGACCCAGTACTTC. Protein: CASSDFRASGSGETQYF.

The V and J genes are TRBV5-1 and TRBJ2-1, with D possibly matching TRBD2 (6 bases). The germline V gene has CDR1 SGHRS and CDR2 YFSETQ. V gave up 4 bases and J gave up 0 bases, with 11 bases separating them. This CDR3 is built from 15 residues. The CDR3 loop reads CASSISGSSYNEQFF. CDR3 bases: TGCGCCAGCAGCATTAGCGGAAGCTCCTACAATGAGCAGTTCTTC.

The gene calls are TRBV14 and TRBJ2-1; TRBD2 might be the D (5 bases). There are 15 residues in the CDR3. Germline lookup yields CDR1 SGHDN and CDR2 FVKESK. Trimming removed 1 base from V and 1 base from J, with 8 bases in between. The CDR3 DNA reads TGTGCCAGCAGCCAAGTAGCGTTTTCCTACAATGAGCAGTTCTTC. Translating it yields CASSQVAFSYNEQFF.

The genes are TRBV7-6 and TRBJ2-3; weak D call: TRBD2 (6 bases). V was pared by 1 base and J by 1 base, with 12 bases between. This CDR3 has 16 residues. Germline-derived CDR1 and CDR2 are SGHVS and FNYEAQ. CDR3 DNA sequence: TGTGCCAGCAGCTTAGTTGCGGGGTCGGGCACAGATACGCAGTATTTT. As protein: CASSLVAGSGTDTQYF. Based on the CDR3 plus reference TRBV7-6 and TRBJ2-3, the full variable domain is GAGVSQSPRYKVTKRGQDVALRCDPISGHVSLYWYRQALGQGPEFLTYFNYEAQQDKSGLPNDRFSAERPEGSISTLTIQRTEQRDSAMYRCASSLVAGSGTDTQYFGPGTRLTVL.

The J gene is TRBJ1-1, the V gene TRBV6-5; 7 positions agree with TRBD1. The CDR3 has 12 amino acids. V shed 5 bases, J shed 5 bases, and the junction held 2 bases outside the gene matches. Germline V gives CDR1 MNHEY, CDR2 SVGAGI. CDR3 sequence: CASSPGGTEAFF. DNA for the CDR3: TGTGCCAGCAGTCCAGGGGGTACTGAAGCTTTCTTT.

The chain uses TRBV6-5 and TRBJ2-5; D is unclear. CDR3 length equals 14 residues. Trimming took 2 bases from V and 3 from J, leaving 10 bases between them. CDR1 and CDR2 (germline): MNHEY, SVGAGI. CDR3 amino acids: CASSYATSKETQYF. CDR3 nucleotide sequence: TGTGCCAGCAGTTACGCCACTTCCAAAGAGACCCAGTACTTC.

The gene calls are TRBV27 and TRBJ2-2; D gene uncertain. V lost 2 bases and J 0 bases, leaving 7 bases between the germline ends. CDR1 is MNHEY, CDR2 SMNVEV, per germline (reference sequence). This CDR3 region has 15 residues. CDR3 sequence reads: CASSLGAANTGELFF. The CDR3 DNA sequence: TGTGCCAGCAGTTTAGGCGCGGCGAACACCGGGGAGCTGTTTTTT.

The chain employs TRBV27 and TRBJ1-2, with TRBD1 identical over 9 bases. Per the germline V gene, CDR1 is MNHEY and CDR2 is SMNVEV (reference sequence). This CDR3 has 13 residues. J gave up 7 bases and V 7 bases, and 7 bases lay outside the gene matches. The CDR3 protein is CASTPGQGIGYTF. The CDR3 DNA sequence: TGTGCCAGCACTCCGGGACAGGGTATTGGCTACACCTTC.

This sequence joins TRBV2 and TRBJ1-2, with TRBD1 identical over 11 bases. CDR1 is SNHLY, CDR2 FYNNEI, per germline. The CDR3 spans 14 residues. Unmatched junction bases numbered 7, after V lost 10 bases and J lost 3 bases. CDR3 region: CATEGDRGYYGYTF. CDR3 DNA: TGTGCCACCGAAGGGGACAGGGGGTACTATGGCTACACCTTC.

The chain employs TRBV7-2 and TRBJ2-1; 8 bases are a match to TRBD1. The trim removed 1 base at V and 1 base at J, leaving 12 bases unmatched. Germline lookup yields CDR1 SGHTA and CDR2 FQGNSA. The CDR3 has 19 amino acids. The CDR3 region is CASSLVDPGQVRSYNEQFF. For the CDR3, the DNA is TGTGCCAGCAGCTTAGTGGATCCGGGACAGGTCAGATCCTACAATGAGCAGTTCTTC.

V and J are TRBV13 and TRBJ1-2; tentative D call: TRBD1 (5 bases). V shed 5 bases and J shed 3 bases, with 7 bases lying between them. The CDR3 sequence is 12 residues long. Germline values: CDR1 PRHDT, CDR2 FYEKMQ (reference sequence). This chain's CDR3 is CASSDRHYGYTF. Written as DNA, the CDR3 is TGTGCCAGCAGCGACAGACACTATGGCTACACCTTC.

Remarks on this clone: This sample also contains other DNA sequences that code for the same CDR3. The chain uses TRBV27 and TRBJ1-1; the D is unclear. V was shortened by 0 bases and J by 4 bases, with 12 bases between the two germline ends. Germline CDR1 and CDR2: MNHEY and SMNVEV (reference sequence). The CDR3 is 15 residues long. CDR3 sequence: CASSLSPGLGTEAFF. CDR3 in DNA: TGTGCCAGCAGTTTATCTCCAGGTCTGGGCACTGAAGCTTTCTTT.

This chain uses TRBV5-1 with TRBJ2-1; TRBD1 matches 10 bases. This CDR3 region has 14 residues. V lost 4 bases and J lost 5; bases outside the gene matches: 3. The germline V gene has CDR1 SGHRS and CDR2 YFSETQ. CDR3 DNA sequence: TGCGCCAGCAGCGGGACAGGGGTCAACAATGAGCAGTTCTTC. Protein product: CASSGTGVNNEQFF.

The chain links TRBV7-9 to TRBJ1-4; D is ambiguous. Per the germline V gene, CDR1 is SEHNR and CDR2 is FQNEAQ (reference sequence). The germline V and J ends were trimmed by 1 base and 7 bases, with 7 bases remaining between them. The CDR3 is 13 amino acids. The DNA for the CDR3 is TGTGCCAGCAGCTTAGATATTCGTGAAAAACTGTTTTTT. This gives the protein CASSLDIREKLFF.

The V call is TRBV27, the J call TRBJ2-2; D is possibly TRBD1 (6 bases). V lost 4 bases to trimming and J lost 1 base, with 22 bases between them. The germline V gene encodes CDR1 MNHEY and CDR2 SMNVEV (reference sequence). This CDR3 has 19 residues. The CDR3 reads CASSSLILGGLGNTGELFF. The CDR3 DNA is TGTGCCAGCAGTTCACTGATACTTGGGGGCCTAGGGAACACCGGGGAGCTGTTTTTT.

The rearrangement uses TRBV5-1 and TRBJ2-7; 8 nucleotides match TRBD1. The CDR3 covers 14 residues. Germline lookup yields CDR1 SGHRS and CDR2 YFSETQ. V was pared by 4 bases and J by 2 bases, with 5 bases of the junction left unmatched. The CDR3 region is CASSPGTGAYEQYF. The CDR3, as DNA: TGCGCCAGCAGCCCGGGGACAGGAGCCTACGAGCAGTACTTC.

The chain links TRBV7-2 to TRBJ1-2; D gene unclear. Trimming took 1 base from V and 2 from J, leaving 14 bases between them. Germline lookup yields CDR1 SGHTA and CDR2 FQGNSA. The CDR3 totals 16 residues. In DNA, the CDR3 is TGTGCCAGCAGCTTAGTCCCAGTTAACGTAAACTATGGCTACACCTTC. It encodes CASSLVPVNVNYGYTF.

V and J are TRBV7-6 and TRBJ2-5; 7 nucleotides agree with TRBD1. The trim removed 5 bases at V and 5 bases at J, leaving 14 bases unmatched. CDR1 and CDR2 from the germline V gene are SGHVS and FNYEAQ. The CDR3 spans 16 residues. CDR3 loop: CASSPRTGLWVETQYF. The CDR3 DNA reads as TGTGCCAGCAGCCCAAGGACAGGTCTTTGGGTTGAGACCCAGTACTTC.

V is TRBV7-9 and J is TRBJ2-7, with 7 bases lining up with TRBD2. The CDR3 extends over 14 amino acids. V trimming: 5 bases; J trimming: 5 bases; junction bases outside the gene matches: 9. In germline, CDR1 is SEHNR, CDR2 FQNEAQ (reference sequence). As DNA, the CDR3 is TGTGCCAGCAGCATGACTAGCAATCTGAACGAGCAGTACTTC. This gives the protein CASSMTSNLNEQYF.

The count of this clone is one. The sample holds other DNA sequences that translate to the same CDR3. The chain employs TRBV19 and TRBJ1-5; a weak D match, TRBD1 (6 bases). CDR1 and CDR2 (germline): LNHDA, SQIVND (reference sequence). The CDR3 consists of 15 residues. Deletions cut 6 bases from V and 2 bases from J, with 14 bases between. CDR3 nucleotide sequence: TGTGCCAGTAGCAGGGGAGACGTTGGCAATCAGCCCCAGCATTTT. As protein: CASSRGDVGNQPQHF.